These T cell receptor beta chains were read from a single sample in a study of glioma-infiltrating T cells after dendritic cell vaccination. TCRdb's copy holds only in-frame clones and misses some; the assay was immunoSEQ multiplex PCR. The repertoire includes tens of thousands of clones, 85% to 90% of them detected once, and 15% to 18% sits in the top ten. The source material was blood, sampled before dendritic cell vaccination. Receptors originate from a human donor with glioblastoma. Each CDR3 is given with its conserved first and last residue.

v_gene | CDR3aa
TRBV5-8 | CASSTGQISNQPQHF
TRBV30 | CAWTRTYNEQFF
TRBV5-4 | CASSSGQQETQYF
TRBV28 | CASSPTGRVNTEAFF
TRBV7-5 | CVRSLDKGKDYNEQFF
TRBV29-1 | CSVEGGVGETQYF
TRBV9 | CASSVGDTGELFF
TRBV19 | CASSTRRAEAFF
TRBV7-3 | CASSPLPNTGELFF
TRBV2 | CASSEELAGPNEQFF
TRBV5-6 | CASSFAGTLGAYEQYF
TRBV10-3 | CAISESSGGTDTQYF
TRBV9 | CASSVSGSYNEQFF
TRBV30 | CAWKGGGNQPQHF
TRBV27 | CASSPTAITEAFF
TRBV6-5 | CASSRRGQDQPQHF
TRBV15 | CATSRDSSGQGADGYTF
TRBV29-1 | CSGRRADTYEQYF
TRBV13 | CASSFQGTGELFF
TRBV6-6 | CASSLGRKGGYGYTF
TRBV7-3 | CASSLMRGEENEQFF
TRBV2 | CASSSGGSSYNEQFF
TRBV15 | CATSRTSGSYEQYF
TRBV9 | CASSVAGTSGYNEQFF
TRBV7-3 | CASSYRGAGNEQFF
TRBV6-5 | CASSQTTGTYGYTF
TRBV2 | CASSGRGSGYGYTF
TRBV6-5 | CASAHGGGVYTEAFF
TRBV30 | CAWSKGLGDTGELFF
TRBV4-1 | CASSQDGLAGGYNEQFF
TRBV4-3 | CASSQVASGTYPGGTDTQYF
TRBV6-5 | CASTGGLETQYF
TRBV30 | CAWSEGRGELFF
TRBV28 | CASSLRALAGNTEAFF
TRBV27 | CASSSFPDSSYEQYF
TRBV6-6 | CASRQTSGAGDTQYF
TRBV5-1 | CASSYLGRGTADTQYF
TRBV7-2 | CASRQGAHNSPLHF
TRBV6-1 | CASSEARSGSLYEQYF
TRBV15 | CATSGASGGARDTQYF
TRBV19 | CASSYGAQPQHF
TRBV6-1 | CASSVGTGQKPQHF
TRBV4-1 | CASRPQGYNQPQHF
TRBV19 | CAVEGRSADTQYF
TRBV14 | CASSHIGQGTAKNIQYF
TRBV19 | CASSTPHRAYEQYF
TRBV19 | CASSITGQGASGGYTF
TRBV5-8 | CASTIRGGSNQPQHF
TRBV6-5 | CASYRGSRDIDYTF
TRBV5-1 | CASSRGGPDEQYF